This T cell receptor (beta chain) originates from a study of blood T cell repertoires in COVID-19. About the study: PBMCs, B-cell-depleted T cells, or T cells were the source of the cDNA or gDNA that made up the material.

This CDR3 contains 16 residues. Germline-derived CDR1 and CDR2 are SGDLS and YYNGEE. The ends lost 0 bases at V and 7 bases at J; junction bases unmatched: 5. Methods used by the authors: Estimation of nucleated cell counts relied on the amplification of reference gene primers. This table comes from immunoSEQ multiplex PCR, and its TCRdb copy is limited to in-frame clones, with some not included. For V, J and clone size, that table is used; D and trimming come from the DNA. The table has about 300,000 clones, about 83% seen once; the top ten hold approximately 1.3%. The clonotype originates from a woman aged 45-65 years with acute or convalescent COVID-19. Sequencing was carried out using peripheral blood. The gene calls are TRBV9 and TRBJ1-6; 9 bases agree with TRBD1. The CDR3 region has the DNA TGTGCCAGCAGCGTAGCTCCGGGACAGGGAAATTCACCCCTCCACTTT. Translating gives CASSVAPGQGNSPLHF.